The rows below give T cell receptor beta chains drawn from one sample of a study of blood T cell repertoires in COVID-19. Measured with immunoSEQ multiplex PCR; TCRdb has only the in-frame clones, and not every one. The sample contains more than 200,000 clones, approximately 90% of which appear only once. Material for sequencing was PBMCs or T cells enriched from blood (not recorded which). These receptors all come from a woman in her thirties with acute COVID-19. Each CDR3 is given with its conserved first and last residue. A D gene is named only where the DNA matches it firmly. Clone size, where shown, is once, few, many, or a class for clones that have expanded.

d_gene	v_gene	len	j_gene	abundance	CDR3nt	CDR3aa
TRBD1	TRBV5-5	19	TRBJ1-3	-	TGTGCCAGCAGCCGAGGGACAGGGGGACATCCAGCCTCTGGAAACACCATATATTTT	CASSRGTGGHPASGNTIYF
-	TRBV6-5	14	TRBJ2-5	-	TGTGCCAGCAGTTATGGAGGGGCTGGGGAGACCCAGTACTTC	CASSYGGAGETQYF
-	TRBV14	13	TRBJ1-6	-	TGTGCCAGCAGCCCCCTCGATAATTCACCCCTCCACTTT	CASSPLDNSPLHF
TRBD2	TRBV4-3	16	TRBJ2-1	-	TGCGCCAGCAGCCAAGATCCGGGACTAGCGGGCGGTGAGCAGTTCTTC	CASSQDPGLAGGEQFF
TRBD2	TRBV29-1	16	TRBJ2-3	-	TGCAGCTCCCCCAGCCTTAGCGGGAGTGGGACAGATACGCAGTATTTT	CSSPSLSGSGTDTQYF
-	TRBV19	13	TRBJ1-4	-	TGTGCCAGTAGCGACAGGTTTGCAGGAGAACTGTTTTTT	CASSDRFAGELFF
-	TRBV7-8	16	TRBJ1-1	-	TGTGCCAGCAGCTTAGCCTTTGGACACTTGAACACTGAAGCTTTCTTT	CASSLAFGHLNTEAFF
-	TRBV29-1	12	TRBJ1-2	-	TGCAGCGTTGATCTGGCGGGATATGGCTACACCTTC	CSVDLAGYGYTF
-	TRBV5-4	16	TRBJ2-1	-	TGTGCCAGCAGCCCAGGTTTAGGTCCAAGCGGCAATGAGCAGTTCTTC	CASSPGLGPSGNEQFF
TRBD1	TRBV2	13	TRBJ1-2	-	TGTGCCAGCAGGGACAGGGGTGCCTATGGCTACACCTTC	CASRDRGAYGYTF
TRBD1	TRBV28	16	TRBJ2-3	-	TGTGCCAGCAGCAGCGCAGGGGGACCTAGCACAGATACGCAGTATTTT	CASSSAGGPSTDTQYF
-	TRBV6-5	14	TRBJ1-1	-	TGTGCCAGCAGTTACTCGATGGGGGCGGTTGAAGCTTTCTTT	CASSYSMGAVEAFF
TRBD1	TRBV6-1	17	TRBJ2-7	few	TGTGCCAGCAGTGAAGCTCGGCTCGGGACAGGGCTGTACGAGCAGTACTTC	CASSEARLGTGLYEQYF
-	TRBV7-2	14	TRBJ2-5	-	TGTGCCAGCAGCTTAGTCTACAGGGAAGAGACCCAGTACTTC	CASSLVYREETQYF
TRBD1	TRBV7-3	14	TRBJ1-1	-	TGTGCCAGCAGCGCACAGGGGGCGAACACTGAAGCTTTCTTT	CASSAQGANTEAFF
-	TRBV3-1/TRBV3-2	16	TRBJ1-6	-	TGTGCCAGCAGCCCACGACAGCAGGGCTCAAATTCACCCCTCCACTTT	CASSPRQQGSNSPLHF
TRBD2	TRBV6-2/TRBV6-3	20	TRBJ2-7	-	TGTGCCAGCAGTTTACCTCCGGGACTAGCGGGAGAGAGGGCAGACTACGAGCAGTACTTC	CASSLPPGLAGERADYEQYF
TRBD1	TRBV7-2	16	TRBJ1-1	-	TGTGCCAGCAGCACACGACAGGGGTTGAGGGGCACTGAAGCTTTCTTT	CASSTRQGLRGTEAFF
TRBD2	TRBV5-1	14	TRBJ2-1	few	TGCGCCAGCAGCCGGGTCGGGGGGAACAATGAGCAGTTCTTC	CASSRVGGNNEQFF
-	TRBV29-1	13	TRBJ1-4	-	TGCAGCGTCCAGCAGGGTACTAATGAAAAACTGTTTTTT	CSVQQGTNEKLFF